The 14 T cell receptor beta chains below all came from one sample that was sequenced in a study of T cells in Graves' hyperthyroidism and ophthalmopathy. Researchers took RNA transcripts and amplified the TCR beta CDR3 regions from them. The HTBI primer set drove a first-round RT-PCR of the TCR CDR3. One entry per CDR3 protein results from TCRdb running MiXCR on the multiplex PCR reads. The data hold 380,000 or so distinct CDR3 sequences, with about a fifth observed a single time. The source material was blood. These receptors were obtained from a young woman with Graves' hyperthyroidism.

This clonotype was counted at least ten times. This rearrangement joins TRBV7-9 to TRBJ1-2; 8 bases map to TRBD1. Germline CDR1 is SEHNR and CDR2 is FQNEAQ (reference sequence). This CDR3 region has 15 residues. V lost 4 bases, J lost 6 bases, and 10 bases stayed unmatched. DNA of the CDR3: TGTGCCAGCAGCTCCTCCGGACAGGGTGTCCATGGCTACACCTTC. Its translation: CASSSSGQGVHGYTF.

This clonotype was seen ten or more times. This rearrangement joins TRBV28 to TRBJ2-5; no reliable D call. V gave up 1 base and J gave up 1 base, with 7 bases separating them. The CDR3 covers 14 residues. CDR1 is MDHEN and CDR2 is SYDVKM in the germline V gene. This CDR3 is CASSLSELQETQYF. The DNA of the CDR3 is TGTGCCAGCAGTTTATCGGAGCTCCAAGAGACCCAGTACTTC.

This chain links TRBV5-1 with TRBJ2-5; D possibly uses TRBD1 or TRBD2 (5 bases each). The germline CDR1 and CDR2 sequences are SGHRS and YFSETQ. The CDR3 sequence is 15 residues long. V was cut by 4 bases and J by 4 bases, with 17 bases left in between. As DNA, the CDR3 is TGCGCCAGCAGCACCGGAGGTAGGGGCGGAGAGACCCAGTACTTC. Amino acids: CASSTGGRGGETQYF.

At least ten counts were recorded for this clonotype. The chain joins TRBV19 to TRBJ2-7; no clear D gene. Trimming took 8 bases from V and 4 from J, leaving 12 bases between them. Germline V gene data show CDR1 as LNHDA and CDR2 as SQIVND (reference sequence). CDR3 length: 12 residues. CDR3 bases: TGTGCCAGTGGGGTATCTCGGTACGAGCAGTACTTC. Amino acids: CASGVSRYEQYF.

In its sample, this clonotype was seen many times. The chain's CDR3 is CSAPQGGNEQYF. CDR3 DNA: TGCAGTGCCCCACAGGGGGGGAACGAGCAGTACTTC. The rearrangement links TRBV20-1 to TRBJ2-7; D might be TRBD1 (8 bases). The germline V gene encodes CDR1 DFQATT and CDR2 SNEGSKA (reference sequence). This CDR3 has 12 amino acids. The ends were cut back, 6 bases at V and 5 bases at J, with 14 bases in the middle.

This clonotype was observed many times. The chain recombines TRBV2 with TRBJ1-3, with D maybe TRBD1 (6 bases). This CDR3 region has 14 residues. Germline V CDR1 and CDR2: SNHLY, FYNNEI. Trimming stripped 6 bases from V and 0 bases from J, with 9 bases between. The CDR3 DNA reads TGTGCCAGCAGGGACAGCGACTCTGGAAACACCATATATTTT. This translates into CASRDSDSGNTIYF. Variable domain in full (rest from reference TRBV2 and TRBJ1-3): EPEVTQTPSHQVTQMGQEVILRCVPISNHLYFYWYRQILGQKVEFLVSFYNNEISEKSEIFDDQFSVERPDGSNFTLKIRSTKLEDSAMYFCASRDSDSGNTIYFGEGSWLTVV.

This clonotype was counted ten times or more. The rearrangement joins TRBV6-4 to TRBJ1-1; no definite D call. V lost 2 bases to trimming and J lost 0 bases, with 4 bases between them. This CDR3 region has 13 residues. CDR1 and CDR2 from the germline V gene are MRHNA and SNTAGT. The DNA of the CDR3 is TGTGCCAGCAGTGACAGTTTGAACACTGAAGCTTTCTTT. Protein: CASSDSLNTEAFF.

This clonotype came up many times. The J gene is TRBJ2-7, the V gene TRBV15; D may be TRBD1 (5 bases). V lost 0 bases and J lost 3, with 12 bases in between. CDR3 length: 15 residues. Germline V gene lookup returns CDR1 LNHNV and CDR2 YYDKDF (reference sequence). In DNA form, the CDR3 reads TGTGCCACCAGCAGAGATCGGGCAAGGGGCTACGAGCAGTACTTC. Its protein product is CATSRDRARGYEQYF.

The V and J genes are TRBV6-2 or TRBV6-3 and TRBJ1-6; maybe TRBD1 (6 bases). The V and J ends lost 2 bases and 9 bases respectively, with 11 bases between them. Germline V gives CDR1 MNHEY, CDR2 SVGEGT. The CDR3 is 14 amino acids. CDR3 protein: CASSYDGRGSPLHF. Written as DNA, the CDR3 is TGTGCCAGCAGTTACGATGGCAGGGGTTCACCCCTCCACTTT.

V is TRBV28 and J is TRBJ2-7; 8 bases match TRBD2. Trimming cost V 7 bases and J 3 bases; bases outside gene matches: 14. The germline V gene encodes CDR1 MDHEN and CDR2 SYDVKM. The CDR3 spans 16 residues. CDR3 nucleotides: TGTGCCAGCACTCTCCGGGGGGGCAGGGGTGTCTACGAGCAGTACTTC. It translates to CASTLRGGRGVYEQYF.

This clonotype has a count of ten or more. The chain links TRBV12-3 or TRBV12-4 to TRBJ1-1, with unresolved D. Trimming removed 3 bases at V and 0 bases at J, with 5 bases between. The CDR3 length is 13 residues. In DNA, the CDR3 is TGTGCCAGCAGTTTCTTGCTGAACACTGAAGCTTTCTTT. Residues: CASSFLLNTEAFF.

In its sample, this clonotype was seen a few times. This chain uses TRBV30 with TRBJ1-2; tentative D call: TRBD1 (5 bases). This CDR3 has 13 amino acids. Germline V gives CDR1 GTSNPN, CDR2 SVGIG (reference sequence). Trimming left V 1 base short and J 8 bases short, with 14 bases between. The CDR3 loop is CAWSGQSLRGYTF. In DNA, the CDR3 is TGTGCCTGGAGTGGACAGTCCCTCAGAGGCTACACCTTC.

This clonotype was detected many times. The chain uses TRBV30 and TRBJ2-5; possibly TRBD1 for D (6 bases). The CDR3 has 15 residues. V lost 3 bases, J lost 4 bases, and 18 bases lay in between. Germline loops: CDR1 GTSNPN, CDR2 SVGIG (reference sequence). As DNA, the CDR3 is TGTGCCTGGAGCGCTGAACCGGGACACCCAGAGACCCAGTACTTC. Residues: CAWSAEPGHPETQYF.

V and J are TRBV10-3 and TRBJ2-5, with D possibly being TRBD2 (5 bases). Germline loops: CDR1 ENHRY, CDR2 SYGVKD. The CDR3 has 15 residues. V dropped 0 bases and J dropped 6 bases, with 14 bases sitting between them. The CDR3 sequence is CAISESRGFEKTQYF. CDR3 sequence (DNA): TGTGCCATCAGTGAGTCGAGAGGGTTTGAAAAGACCCAGTACTTC.